Listed here are 7 T cell receptor beta chains from one sample, sequenced in a study of identical twins. MiXCR, applied by TCRdb to the 5' RACE reads, yields one record per CDR3 protein. The repertoire holds 500,000 to 600,000 distinct CDR3 sequences, less than 25% seen once, with 0.91% in the top ten. These data were also reused for a study on T cells expressing NK-cell markers.

Sequences were obtained from CD4+ T cells sorted from blood. The receptors shown here come from a young woman in good health.

The V call is TRBV4-1, the J call TRBJ1-4; D is possibly TRBD1 (5 bases). Germline loops: CDR1 MGHRA, CDR2 YSYEKL. V shed 4 bases and J shed 8 bases, with 8 bases lying between them. The length of the CDR3 is 12 residues. The CDR3 sequence: CASSPGDEKLFF. The CDR3 DNA sequence: TGCGCCAGCAGCCCGGGGGACGAAAAACTGTTTTTT.

The chain carries TRBV10-2 and TRBJ1-1; D unclear. Germline CDR1 WSHSY, CDR2 SAAADI. V lost 6 bases and J lost 5, with 16 bases in between. The CDR3 length is 14 residues. The CDR3 region has the DNA TGCGCCAGCAGGGGATGGGCGGCCGGTACTGAAGCTTTCTTT. This encodes CASRGWAAGTEAFF.

This clonotype appeared a few times. The V call is TRBV3-1, the J call TRBJ2-7; D remains ambiguous. The germline V gene has CDR1 LGHDT and CDR2 YNNKEL (reference sequence). CDR3 length: 13 residues. V was cut by 2 bases and J by 4 bases, with 9 bases left in between. The CDR3 coding sequence is TGTGCCAGCAGCCAAACAAATCGGTACGAGCAGTACTTC. This translates into CASSQTNRYEQYF.

In its sample, this clonotype was seen a few times. The gene calls are TRBV27 and TRBJ1-6, with 10 bases that match TRBD1. J was trimmed by 8 bases and V by 8 bases; bases with no gene match: 6. This CDR3 spans 14 amino acids. The V gene's germline CDR1 is MNHEY and CDR2 SMNVEV (reference sequence). The CDR3 bases are TGTGCCAGCGCCTGGACAGGGGGAGATTCACCCCTCCACTTT. This encodes CASAWTGGDSPLHF.

This clonotype has a handful of counts. The chain couples TRBV24-1 to TRBJ1-5; D remains ambiguous. Per germline, CDR1 KGHDR and CDR2 SFDVKD. The CDR3 has 13 amino acids. Trimming took 4 bases from V and 11 from J, leaving 14 bases between them. CDR3 loop: CATSDPRQVAQHF. Here the CDR3 DNA reads TGTGCCACCAGTGACCCGAGGCAGGTGGCCCAGCATTTT.

This clonotype turned up a few times. J is TRBJ2-7 and V is TRBV12-3 or TRBV12-4, with a tentative D call TRBD2 (6 bases). Trimming stripped 3 bases from V and 3 bases from J, with 12 bases between. The CDR3 runs 14 residues. CDR3 DNA: TGTGCCAGCAGTTTCGGGGCGGGGCGCTACGAGCAGTACTTC. The encoded protein is CASSFGAGRYEQYF.

As to this clonotype: The junction does not match germline at one end; this may be a read error. The genes are TRBV6-5 and TRBJ2-5, with a possible D match to TRBD2 (7 bases). The CDR3 has 14 residues. CDR1 and CDR2 (germline): MNHEY, SVGAGI. CDR3 coding DNA: TGTGCCAGCAGATACTCACAGGGAGGGGAGACCCAGTACTTC. Its translation: CASRYSQGGETQYF.